This is a list of T cell receptor beta chains from one sample in a study of T-cell reconstitution after alpha-beta-depleted transplantation in children. TCRdb passed the PCR reads through MiXCR, listing each CDR3 protein once. In the table there are over 100,000 distinct CDR3 sequences, 5% to 6% of which are singletons. The sample was PBMCs, mostly from graft donor cells, taken 60 days after TCRalphabeta/CD19-depleted stem cell transplant. These receptors originate from a female patient aged 2-9 years who had a stem cell transplant for Fanconi anemia, so the T cells may come from the graft donor. Each CDR3 is given with its conserved first and last residue. The D gene is left open where the match is weak. Size is omitted from some rows. Given values are once, few, many or a class for expanded clones.

v_call	clone_size	d_call	j_call	cdr3_aa	cdr3_nt
TRBV30	-	-	TRBJ2-7	CAWSVVREKGYEQYF	TGTGCCTGGAGTGTCGTCAGGGAAAAGGGCTACGAGCAGTACTTC
TRBV5-1	many	-	TRBJ2-1	CASSLLSVRQGNEQFF	TGCGCCAGCAGCTTGTTAAGCGTAAGGCAGGGCAATGAGCAGTTCTTC
TRBV5-1	few	-	TRBJ2-1	CASSLTLDSYNEQFF	TGCGCCAGCAGCTTGACCTTGGACAGCTACAATGAGCAGTTCTTC
TRBV7-2	-	-	TRBJ2-5	CASSPRLELETQYF	TGTGCCAGCAGCCCCCGACTAGAGTTGGAGACCCAGTACTTC
TRBV7-3	many	TRBD2	TRBJ2-5	CASSLLAGLQETQYF	TGTGCCAGCAGCTTACTAGCGGGGTTACAAGAGACCCAGTACTTC
TRBV7-3	many	-	TRBJ2-2	CASSLAGWTGELFF	TGTGCCAGCAGCTTAGCGGGATGGACCGGGGAGCTGTTTTTT
TRBV20-1	-	TRBD2	TRBJ2-1	CSARREGLAGNNEQFF	TGCAGTGCTAGACGAGAGGGACTAGCGGGAAACAATGAGCAGTTCTTC
TRBV9	few	-	TRBJ2-6	CASSSRVSGANVLTF	TGTGCCAGCAGCTCCAGGGTCTCTGGGGCCAACGTCCTGACTTTC
TRBV27	few	TRBD2	TRBJ2-7	CASSVAGGPYEQYF	TGTGCCAGCAGTGTAGCGGGAGGGCCCTACGAGCAGTACTTC
TRBV7-9	many	TRBD2	TRBJ2-1	CASSLVLAGHPKYNEQFF	TGTGCCAGCAGCTTAGTCCTAGCGGGACACCCTAAGTACAATGAGCAGTTCTTC
TRBV12-3/TRBV12-4	many	-	TRBJ1-1	CASSFLGRPMNTEAFF	TGTGCCAGCAGTTTCTTGGGGAGACCTATGAACACTGAAGCTTTCTTT
TRBV20-1	few	-	TRBJ2-5	CSARDRQEQETQYF	TGCAGTGCTAGAGATCGGCAAGAACAAGAGACCCAGTACTTC
TRBV5-1	many	TRBD2	TRBJ2-2	CASSPGTTTGELFF	TGCGCCAGCAGCCCAGGGACTACCACCGGGGAGCTGTTTTTT
TRBV7-9	-	-	TRBJ2-5	CASSLSLQGVEETQYF	TGTGCCAGCAGCTTATCGTTACAGGGAGTGGAAGAGACCCAGTACTTC
TRBV5-5	many	-	TRBJ1-5	CASSLKWGNSNQPQHF	TGTGCCAGCAGCTTGAAATGGGGTAATAGCAATCAGCCCCAGCATTTT
TRBV5-6	many	-	TRBJ1-6	CASSSRTDYNSPLHF	TGTGCCAGCAGCTCCCGGACAGACTATAATTCACCCCTCCACTTT
TRBV15	many	-	TRBJ1-2	CATSRGLSYGYTF	TGTGCCACCAGCAGAGGACTGTCCTATGGCTACACCTTC
TRBV4-1	many	TRBD2	TRBJ2-1	CASSQTPSGGYNEQFF	TGCGCCAGCAGCCAAACCCCTAGCGGGGGGTACAATGAGCAGTTCTTC
TRBV5-1	-	TRBD2	TRBJ2-7	CASSLGQREGQQYF	TGCGCCAGCAGCTTGGGACAGCGGGAGGGCCAGCAGTACTTC
TRBV20-1	many	TRBD1	TRBJ2-3	CSARGDRGPSDTQYF	TGCAGTGCCAGAGGTGACAGGGGGCCATCAGATACGCAGTATTTT
TRBV25-1	many	-	TRBJ2-7	CASSFSAYEQYF	TGTGCCAGCAGTTTTTCTGCCTACGAGCAGTACTTC
TRBV2	-	TRBD2	TRBJ2-1	CASSEGLAGGSHNEQFF	TGTGCCAGCAGTGAAGGACTAGCGGGGGGATCTCACAATGAGCAGTTCTTC
TRBV3-1	many	-	TRBJ1-6	CASSQDGSWSPLHF	TGTGCCAGCAGCCAAGATGGATCGTGGTCACCCCTCCACTTT
TRBV19	few	TRBD1	TRBJ2-5	CASSIGPGQGTKTQYF	TGTGCCAGTAGTATCGGACCGGGACAGGGAACAAAGACCCAGTACTTC
TRBV4-1	-	TRBD2	TRBJ2-6	CASSQEGLAGHSGANVLTF	TGCGCCAGCAGCCAAGAAGGACTAGCGGGACACTCTGGGGCCAACGTCCTGACTTTC
TRBV2	many	-	TRBJ2-1	CASSEPGMSSYNEQFF	TGTGCCAGCAGTGAACCCGGGATGAGCTCCTACAATGAGCAGTTCTTC
TRBV7-2	many	TRBD2	TRBJ2-1	CASSLAGGTYNEQFF	TGTGCCAGCAGCTTAGCGGGAGGGACCTACAATGAGCAGTTCTTC
TRBV7-9	many	TRBD1	TRBJ2-6	CASSQTGSGANVLTF	TGTGCCAGCAGCCAGACAGGGTCTGGGGCCAACGTCCTGACTTTC
TRBV18	few	-	TRBJ2-5	CASSPAETQYF	TGTGCCAGCTCACCAGCCGAGACCCAGTACTTC
TRBV4-2	many	-	TRBJ2-1	CASSQDIGSYNEQFF	TGTGCCAGCAGCCAAGATATCGGGAGCTACAATGAGCAGTTCTTC
TRBV18	many	-	TRBJ2-2	CASSPGRILQHTGELFF	TGTGCCAGCTCACCTGGCCGAATTCTACAACACACCGGGGAGCTGTTTTTT
TRBV29-1	many	-	TRBJ2-7	CSVEAGELRGYEQYF	TGCAGCGTTGAAGCCGGGGAATTGAGAGGATACGAGCAGTACTTC
TRBV20-1	-	TRBD1	TRBJ1-4	CSAFSGTGGEKLFF	TGCAGTGCTTTCTCCGGGACAGGGGGCGAAAAACTGTTTTTT
TRBV4-1	few	-	TRBJ2-6	CASSQDLSGAGANVLTF	TGCGCCAGCAGCCAAGATCTCTCAGGAGCAGGGGCCAACGTCCTGACTTTC
TRBV15	many	-	TRBJ1-5	CATSRERRLRSQHF	TGTGCCACCAGCAGAGAGAGGCGGCTTAGATCCCAGCATTTT
TRBV20-1	-	-	TRBJ1-2	CSARVVSFYGYTF	TGCAGTGCTAGAGTTGTCAGCTTCTATGGCTACACCTTC
TRBV27	-	-	TRBJ1-1	CASSFYPPRHTEAFF	TGTGCCAGCAGTTTTTACCCTCCTCGGCACACTGAAGCTTTCTTT
TRBV19	-	TRBD2	TRBJ2-1	CASSMLNSGGRNEQFF	TGTGCCAGTAGTATGCTTAATAGCGGGGGACGGAATGAGCAGTTCTTC
TRBV6-2/TRBV6-3	many	-	TRBJ2-2	CASSLALLFF	TGTGCCAGCTCTCTCGCCCTGCTGTTTTTT
TRBV20-1	many	-	TRBJ2-7	CSARGGYSYEQYF	TGCAGTGCTAGAGGGGGCTACTCCTACGAGCAGTACTTC
TRBV3-1	many	-	TRBJ1-1	CASSRVGAEAFF	TGTGCCAGCAGCCGGGTAGGGGCTGAAGCTTTCTTT